This TCR beta chain came from a study of beta chain features in type 1 diabetes. Study as a whole: Regarding age, gender and cell yields, patients proved similar to healthy donors.

Every isolated RNA sample was fully reverse transcribed, so sequencing captured expressed TCRB transcripts. Here immunoSEQ multiplex PCR was the method, and the copy in TCRdb shows in-frame clones only, minus some. The table records about 620,000 clones, 15% to 19% of them present only once. Trimming removed 2 bases at V and 2 bases at J, with 9 bases between. The CDR3 runs to 14 residues. CDR1 and CDR2 (germline): SEHNR, FQNEAQ (reference sequence). Study results and caveats: When VDJ junctions were examined, type 1 diabetes patients showed fewer insertions and more deletions. Moderately but significantly shorter TCRB CDR3s were found in Type 1 diabetes patients in all four CD4+ subsets.

Comments on this clone: Antigen specificity is unknown.

Sequenced input: naive CD4+ T cells from blood. The chain couples TRBV7-9 to TRBJ2-5; D gene uncertain. This receptor was obtained from a man aged 18 to 35 in good health. The CDR3 sequence is CASSLLVVQETQYF. The DNA for the CDR3 is TGTGCCAGCAGCTTATTGGTAGTTCAAGAGACCCAGTACTTC.